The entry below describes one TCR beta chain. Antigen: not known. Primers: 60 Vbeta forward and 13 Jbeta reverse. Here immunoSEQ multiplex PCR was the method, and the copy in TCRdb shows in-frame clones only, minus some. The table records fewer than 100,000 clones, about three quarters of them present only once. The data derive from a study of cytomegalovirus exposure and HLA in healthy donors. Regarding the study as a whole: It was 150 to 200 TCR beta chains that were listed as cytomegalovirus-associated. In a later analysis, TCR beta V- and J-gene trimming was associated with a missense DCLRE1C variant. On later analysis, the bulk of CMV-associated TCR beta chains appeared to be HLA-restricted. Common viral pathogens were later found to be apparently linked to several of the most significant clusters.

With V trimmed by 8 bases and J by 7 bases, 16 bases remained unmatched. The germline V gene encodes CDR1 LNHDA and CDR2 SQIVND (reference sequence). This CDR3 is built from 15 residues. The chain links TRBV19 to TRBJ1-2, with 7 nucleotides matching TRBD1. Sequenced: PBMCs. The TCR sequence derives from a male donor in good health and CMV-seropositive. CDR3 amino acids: CASHTGRQGVVGYTF. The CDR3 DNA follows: TGTGCCAGTCATACCGGCCGGCAGGGGGTAGTTGGCTACACCTTC.